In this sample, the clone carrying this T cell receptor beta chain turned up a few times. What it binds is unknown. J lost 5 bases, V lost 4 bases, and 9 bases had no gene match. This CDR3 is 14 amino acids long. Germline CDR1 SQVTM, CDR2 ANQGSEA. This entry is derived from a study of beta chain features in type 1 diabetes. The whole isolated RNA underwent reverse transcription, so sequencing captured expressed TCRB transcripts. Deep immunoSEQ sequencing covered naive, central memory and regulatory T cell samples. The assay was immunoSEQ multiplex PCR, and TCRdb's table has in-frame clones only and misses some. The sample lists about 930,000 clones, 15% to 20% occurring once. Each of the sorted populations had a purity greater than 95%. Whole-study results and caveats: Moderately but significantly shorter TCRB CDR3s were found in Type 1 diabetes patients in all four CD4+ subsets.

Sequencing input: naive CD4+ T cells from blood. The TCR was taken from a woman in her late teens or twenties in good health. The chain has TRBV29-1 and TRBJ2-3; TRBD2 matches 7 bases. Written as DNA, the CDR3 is TGCAGCGTTGTTGTTGTGTTAGCGGGAGATACGCAGTATTTT. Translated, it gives CSVVVVLAGDTQYF.